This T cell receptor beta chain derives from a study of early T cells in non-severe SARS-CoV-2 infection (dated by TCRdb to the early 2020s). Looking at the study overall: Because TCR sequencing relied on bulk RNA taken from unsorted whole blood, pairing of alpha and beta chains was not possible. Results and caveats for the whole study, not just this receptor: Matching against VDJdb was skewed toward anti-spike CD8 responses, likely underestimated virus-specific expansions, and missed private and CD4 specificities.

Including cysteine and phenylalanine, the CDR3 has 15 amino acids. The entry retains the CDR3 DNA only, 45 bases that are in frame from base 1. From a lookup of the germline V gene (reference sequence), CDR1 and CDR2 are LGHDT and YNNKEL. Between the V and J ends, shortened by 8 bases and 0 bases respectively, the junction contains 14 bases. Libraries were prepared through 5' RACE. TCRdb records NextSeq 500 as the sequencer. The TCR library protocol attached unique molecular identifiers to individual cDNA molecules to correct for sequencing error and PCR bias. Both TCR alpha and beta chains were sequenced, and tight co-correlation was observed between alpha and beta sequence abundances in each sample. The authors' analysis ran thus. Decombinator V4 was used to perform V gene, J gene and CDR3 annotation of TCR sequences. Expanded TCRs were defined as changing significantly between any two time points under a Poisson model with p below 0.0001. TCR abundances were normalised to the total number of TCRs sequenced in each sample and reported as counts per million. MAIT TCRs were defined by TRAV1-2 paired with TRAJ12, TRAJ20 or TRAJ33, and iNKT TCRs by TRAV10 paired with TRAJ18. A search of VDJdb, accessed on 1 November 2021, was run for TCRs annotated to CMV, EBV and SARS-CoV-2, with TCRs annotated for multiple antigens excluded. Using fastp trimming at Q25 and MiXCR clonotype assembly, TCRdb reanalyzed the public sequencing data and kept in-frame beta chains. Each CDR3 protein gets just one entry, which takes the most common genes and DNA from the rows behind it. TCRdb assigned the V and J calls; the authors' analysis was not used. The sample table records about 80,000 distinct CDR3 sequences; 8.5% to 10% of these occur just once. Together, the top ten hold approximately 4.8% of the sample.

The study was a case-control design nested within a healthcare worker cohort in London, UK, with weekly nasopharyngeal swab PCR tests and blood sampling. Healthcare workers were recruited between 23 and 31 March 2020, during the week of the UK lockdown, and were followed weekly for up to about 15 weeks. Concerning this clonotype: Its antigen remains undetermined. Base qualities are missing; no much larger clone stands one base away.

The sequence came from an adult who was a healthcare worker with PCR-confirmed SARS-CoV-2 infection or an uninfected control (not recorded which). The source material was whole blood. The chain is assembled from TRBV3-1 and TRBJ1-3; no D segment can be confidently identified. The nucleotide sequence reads TGTGCCAGCCCCCTGGACGTGCTCTCTGGAAACACCATATATTTT. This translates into CASPLDVLSGNTIYF.